One TCR beta chain is described in this entry. The antigen is undetermined. This entry belongs to a study of cytomegalovirus exposure and HLA in healthy donors. General study results and limits: Across donors, most TCRs were seen rarely, yet some public ones were widespread. In vitro testing confirmed a few CMV-associated chains as specific for CMV antigens.

Both 60 Vbeta primers and 13 Jbeta primers went into the PCR. The method was immunoSEQ multiplex PCR; TCRdb's version includes in-frame clones alone and lacks a portion of them. The sample has about 230,000 clones, approximately 81% seen once. The source material was PBMCs. The receptor was isolated from a girl aged 2 to 10 in good health and CMV-seronegative.

The CDR3 sequence is CAWSVRETGWSEKLFF. For the CDR3, the DNA is TGTGCCTGGAGTGTCCGCGAGACAGGGTGGAGTGAAAAACTGTTTTTT. The chain links TRBV30 to TRBJ1-4, with 7 nucleotides matching TRBD1. The CDR3 is 16 residues long. V gave up 0 bases and J gave up 7 bases; unmatched junction bases: 11. Germline CDR1 reads GTSNPN; CDR2 reads SVGIG (reference sequence). Looking up the rest from reference TRBV30 and TRBJ1-4 gives the full variable domain: SQTIHQWPATLVQPVGSPLSLECTVEGTSNPNLYWYRQAAGRGLQLLFYSVGIGQISSEVPQNLSASRPQDRQFILSSKKLLLSDSGFYLCAWSVRETGWSEKLFFGSGTQLSVL.